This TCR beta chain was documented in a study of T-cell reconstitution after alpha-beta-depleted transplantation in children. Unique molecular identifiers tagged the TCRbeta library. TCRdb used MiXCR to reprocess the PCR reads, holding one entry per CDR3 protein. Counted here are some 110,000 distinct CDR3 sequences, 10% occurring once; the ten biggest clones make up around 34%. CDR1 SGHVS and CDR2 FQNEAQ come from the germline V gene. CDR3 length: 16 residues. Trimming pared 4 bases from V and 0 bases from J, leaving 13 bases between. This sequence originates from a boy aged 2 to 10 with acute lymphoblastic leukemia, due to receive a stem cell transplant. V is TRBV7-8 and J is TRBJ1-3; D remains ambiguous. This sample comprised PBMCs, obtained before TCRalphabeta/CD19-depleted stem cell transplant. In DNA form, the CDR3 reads TGTGCCAGCAGCTGGTCGTCCCAAAGCTCTGGAAACACCATATATTTT. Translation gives CASSWSSQSSGNTIYF.